This T cell receptor (beta chain) was retrieved from a study of blood T cell repertoires in COVID-19. Study summary: There were acute and convalescent COVID-19 samples, and they came from the United States, Italy and Spain. PBMCs, B-cell-depleted T cells, or T cells were the source of the cDNA or gDNA that made up the material.

The repertoire was sequenced with immunoSEQ multiplex PCR; TCRdb's copy has only in-frame clones and lacks some. The table records about 190,000 clones, approximately 90% of them present only once. Germline V CDR1 and CDR2: SGHTA, FQGTGA. The CDR3 has 17 residues. The V gene end was trimmed by 5 bases and the J gene end by 7 bases; junction bases not matched to a gene: 17. This sequence joins TRBV7-3 and TRBJ2-1; TRBD2 agrees at 7 bases. Sequenced material: peripheral blood. This clonotype was obtained from a man younger than 40 with acute or convalescent COVID-19. CDR3 protein: CASSLRFLVGGPNEQFF. CDR3 DNA sequence: TGTGCCAGCAGCCTCCGGTTTCTTGTGGGAGGGCCTAATGAGCAGTTCTTC. Combining the CDR3 with reference TRBV7-3 and TRBJ2-1 gives the whole variable domain GAGVSQTPSNKVTEKGKYVELRCDPISGHTALYWYRQSLGQGPEFLIYFQGTGAADDSGLPNDRFFAVRPEGSVSTLKIQRTERGDSAVYLCASSLRFLVGGPNEQFFGPGTRLTVL.